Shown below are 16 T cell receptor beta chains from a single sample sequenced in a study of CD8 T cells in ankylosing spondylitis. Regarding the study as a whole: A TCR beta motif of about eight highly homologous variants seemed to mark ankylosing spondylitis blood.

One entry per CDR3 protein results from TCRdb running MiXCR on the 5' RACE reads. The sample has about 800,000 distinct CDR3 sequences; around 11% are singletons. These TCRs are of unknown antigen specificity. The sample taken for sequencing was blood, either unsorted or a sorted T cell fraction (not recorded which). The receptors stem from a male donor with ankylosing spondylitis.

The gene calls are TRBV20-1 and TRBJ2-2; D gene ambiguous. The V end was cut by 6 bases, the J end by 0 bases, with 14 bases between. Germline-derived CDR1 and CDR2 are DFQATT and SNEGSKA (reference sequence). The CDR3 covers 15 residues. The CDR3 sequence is CSAVDTYANTGELFF. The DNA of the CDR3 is TGCAGTGCGGTCGACACGTACGCGAACACCGGGGAGCTGTTTTTT.

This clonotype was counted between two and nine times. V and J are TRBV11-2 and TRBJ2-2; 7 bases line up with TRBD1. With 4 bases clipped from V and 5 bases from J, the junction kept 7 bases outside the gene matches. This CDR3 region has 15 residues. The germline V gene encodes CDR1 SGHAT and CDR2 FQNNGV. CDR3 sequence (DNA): TGTGCCAGCAGCTCCGGGACAGCTGCGACCGGGGAGCTGTTTTTT. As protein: CASSSGTAATGELFF.

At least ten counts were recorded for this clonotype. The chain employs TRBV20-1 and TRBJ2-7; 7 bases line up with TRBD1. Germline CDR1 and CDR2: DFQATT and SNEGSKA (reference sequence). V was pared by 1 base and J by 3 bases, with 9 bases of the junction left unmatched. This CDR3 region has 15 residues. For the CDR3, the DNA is TGCAGTGCTAGAGCTAATCACAGGGGCTTCTACGAGCAGTACTTC. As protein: CSARANHRGFYEQYF.

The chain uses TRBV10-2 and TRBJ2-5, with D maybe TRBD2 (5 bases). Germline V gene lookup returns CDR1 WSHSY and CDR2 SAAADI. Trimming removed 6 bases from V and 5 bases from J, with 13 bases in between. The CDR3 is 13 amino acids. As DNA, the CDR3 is TGCGCCAGCAGCCACGGATCGGGGGAGACCCAGTACTTC. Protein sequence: CASSHGSGETQYF.

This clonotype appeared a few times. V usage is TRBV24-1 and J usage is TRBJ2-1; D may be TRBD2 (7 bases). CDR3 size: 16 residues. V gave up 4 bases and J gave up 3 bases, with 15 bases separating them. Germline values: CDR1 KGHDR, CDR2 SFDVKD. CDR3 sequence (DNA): TGTGCCACCAGTGACCGGAGGGGGGGAGGCTACAATGAGCAGTTCTTC. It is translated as CATSDRRGGGYNEQFF.

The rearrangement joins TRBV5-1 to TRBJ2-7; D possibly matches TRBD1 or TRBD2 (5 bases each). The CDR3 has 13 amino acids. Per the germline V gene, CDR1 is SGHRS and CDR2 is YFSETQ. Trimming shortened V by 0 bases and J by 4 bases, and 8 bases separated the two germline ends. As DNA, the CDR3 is TGCGCCAGCAGCTTGGTGGGGGAATACGAGCAGTACTTC. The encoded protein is CASSLVGEYEQYF.

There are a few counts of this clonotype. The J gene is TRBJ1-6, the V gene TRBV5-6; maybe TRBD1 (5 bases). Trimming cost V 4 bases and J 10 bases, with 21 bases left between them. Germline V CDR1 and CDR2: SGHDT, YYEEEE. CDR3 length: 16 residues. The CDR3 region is CASSHTPQGEGSPLHF. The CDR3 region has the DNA TGTGCCAGCAGCCACACCCCGCAGGGAGAAGGATCACCCCTCCACTTT.

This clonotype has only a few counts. CDR3 amino acids: CSARGLAGGRFF. Here the CDR3 DNA reads TGCAGTGCTAGGGGACTAGCGGGGGGGCGGTTCTTC. The V gene is TRBV20-1, the J gene TRBJ2-1, with 16 bases matching TRBD2. V lost 3 bases to trimming and J lost 15 bases; unmatched junction nucleotides: 2. The CDR3 sequence is 12 residues long. Looked up from germline, CDR1 is DFQATT and CDR2 is SNEGSKA (reference sequence).

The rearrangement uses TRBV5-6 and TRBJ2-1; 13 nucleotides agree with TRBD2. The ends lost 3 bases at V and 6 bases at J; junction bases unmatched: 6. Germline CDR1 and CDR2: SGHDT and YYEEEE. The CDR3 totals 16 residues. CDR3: CASSSLTSGGFNEQFF. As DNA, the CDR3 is TGTGCCAGCAGCTCTTTGACTAGCGGGGGGTTCAATGAGCAGTTCTTC.

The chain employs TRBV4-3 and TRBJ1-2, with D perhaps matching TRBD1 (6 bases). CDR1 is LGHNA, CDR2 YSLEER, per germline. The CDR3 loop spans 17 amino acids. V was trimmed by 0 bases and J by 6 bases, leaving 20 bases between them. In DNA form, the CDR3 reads TGCGCCAGCAGCCAAGATCTGATAAGGGGGAGAGGTGATGGCTACACCTTC. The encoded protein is CASSQDLIRGRGDGYTF.

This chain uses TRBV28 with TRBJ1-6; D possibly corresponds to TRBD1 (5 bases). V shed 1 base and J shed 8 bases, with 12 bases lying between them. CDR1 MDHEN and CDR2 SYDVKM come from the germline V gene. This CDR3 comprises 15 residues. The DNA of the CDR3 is TGTGCCAGCAGTTTATTAATGGGGCTGGATTCACCCCTCCACTTT. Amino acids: CASSLLMGLDSPLHF. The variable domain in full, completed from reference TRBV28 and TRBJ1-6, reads DVKVTQSSRYLVKRTGEKVFLECVQDMDHENMFWYRQDPGLGLRLIYFSYDVKMKEKGDIPEGYSVSREKKERFSLILESASTNQTSMYLCASSLLMGLDSPLHFGNGTRLTVT.

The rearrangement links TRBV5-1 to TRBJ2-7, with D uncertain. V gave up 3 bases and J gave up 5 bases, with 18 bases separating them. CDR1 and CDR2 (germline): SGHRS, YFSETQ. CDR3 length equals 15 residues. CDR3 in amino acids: CASSSTGLVLDEQYF. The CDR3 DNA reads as TGCGCCAGCAGCTCGACGGGCCTGGTTTTGGACGAGCAGTACTTC.

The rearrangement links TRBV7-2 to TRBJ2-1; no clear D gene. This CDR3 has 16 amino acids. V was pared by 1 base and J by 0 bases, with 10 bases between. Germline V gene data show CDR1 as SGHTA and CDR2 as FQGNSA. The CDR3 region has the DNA TGTGCCAGCAGCTTAGTCCAGTCTTTCTCCTACAATGAGCAGTTCTTC. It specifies CASSLVQSFSYNEQFF.

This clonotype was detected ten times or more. CDR3 sequence reads: CSAGLAGGPGIGKNIQYF. CDR3 in DNA: TGCAGTGCCGGACTAGCGGGAGGCCCCGGAATTGGCAAAAACATTCAGTACTTC. The chain links TRBV20-1 to TRBJ2-4; 14 bases are a match to TRBD2. J was trimmed by 3 bases and V by 6 bases; bases with no gene match: 13. The germline gives CDR1 DFQATT, CDR2 SNEGSKA (reference sequence). The CDR3 totals 18 residues.

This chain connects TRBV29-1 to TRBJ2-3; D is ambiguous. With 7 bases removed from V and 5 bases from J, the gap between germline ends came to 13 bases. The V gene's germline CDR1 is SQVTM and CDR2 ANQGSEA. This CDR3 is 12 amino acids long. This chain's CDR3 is CSAGFAEDTQYF. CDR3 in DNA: TGCAGCGCTGGATTTGCCGAAGATACGCAGTATTTT.

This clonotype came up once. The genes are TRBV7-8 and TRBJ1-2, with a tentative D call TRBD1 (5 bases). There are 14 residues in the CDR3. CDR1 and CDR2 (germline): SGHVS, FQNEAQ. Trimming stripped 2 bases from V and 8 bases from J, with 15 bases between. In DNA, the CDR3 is TGTGCCAGCAGCTTACAGGGATTCGACGGGGGCTACACCTTC. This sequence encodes CASSLQGFDGGYTF. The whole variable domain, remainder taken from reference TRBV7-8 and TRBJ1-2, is GAGVSQSPRYKVAKRGQDVALRCDPISGHVSLFWYQQALGQGPEFLTYFQNEAQLDKSGLPSDRFFAERPEGSVSTLKIQRTQQEDSAVYLCASSLQGFDGGYTFGSGTRLTVV.